Each of the 28 T cell receptor beta chains below was sequenced from the same sample in a study of beta chain features in type 1 diabetes. Study conclusions and caveats: Researchers report that Type 1 diabetes patients had moderately but significantly shorter TCRB CDR3s across all four CD4+ subsets.

Expressed TCRB transcripts were sequenced because the entire RNA isolate underwent reverse transcription. Sequencing was performed with immunoSEQ multiplex PCR; in TCRdb, only in-frame clones are kept and a portion is missing. The data contain over 300,000 clones, around 9.3% of them singletons. These receptors' antigens are unknown. Sequencing was carried out using central memory CD4+ T cells from blood. All receptors come from a man aged 30 to 45 with type 1 diabetes.

Points on this clone: The identical CDR3 is also encoded by other nucleotide sequences in the sample. The chain is built from TRBV9 and TRBJ1-3; D is unresolved. The germline V and J ends were trimmed by 4 bases and 0 bases, with 11 bases remaining between them. The CDR3 length is 15 residues. Germline V gene lookup returns CDR1 SGDLS and CDR2 YYNGEE. This chain's CDR3 is CASSPRAFSGNTIYF. For the CDR3, the DNA is TGTGCCAGCAGCCCGAGGGCCTTCTCTGGAAACACCATATATTTT.

There are a few counts of this clone. V is TRBV18 and J is TRBJ1-1; TRBD1 might be the D (5 bases). The CDR3 covers 13 residues. Trimming removed 3 bases at V and 10 bases at J, with 15 bases between. Germline V gene sequence: CDR1 KGHSH, CDR2 LQKENI. CDR3 nucleotide sequence: TGTGCCAGCTCACCGGGGACGGGGGGAGGAGCTTTCTTT. Residues: CASSPGTGGGAFF. The whole variable domain, filled in from reference TRBV18 and TRBJ1-1, reads NAGVMQNPRHLVRRRGQEARLRCSPMKGHSHVYWYRQLPEEGLKFMVYLQKENIIDESGMPKERFSAEFPKEGPSILRIQQVVRGDSAAYFCASSPGTGGGAFFGQGTRLTVV.

This chain uses TRBV1 with TRBJ2-5; the table's D call TRBD1 went unverified against the DNA. TRBV1 is a listed pseudogene. The CDR3 is 14 amino acids. The CDR3 spells CTSSPRGLRETQYF. The CDR3 DNA is TGCACCAGCAGCCCCAGGGGGCTACGGGAGACCCAGTACTTC.

This clone was observed a few times. V gene TRBV5-6 combines with J gene TRBJ2-3; D possibly corresponds to TRBD2 (6 bases). The CDR3 is made up of 16 amino acids. Germline V gives CDR1 SGHDT, CDR2 YYEEEE. The V and J ends lost 0 bases and 0 bases respectively, with 11 bases between them. Written as DNA, the CDR3 is TGTGCCAGCAGCTTGGCCTGGAGGGAAAGCACAGATACGCAGTATTTT. Translating gives CASSLAWRESTDTQYF.

The table lists this clone with many counts. The chain has TRBV9 and TRBJ2-1; TRBD2 matches at 7 bases. After removal of 5 bases from V and 3 bases from J, the junction contained 5 bases not matched to a gene. There are 14 residues in the CDR3. Germline-derived CDR1 and CDR2 are SGDLS and YYNGEE. For the CDR3, the DNA is TGTGCCAGCAGTCTCGGGGGGTACTACAATGAGCAGTTCTTC. Protein sequence: CASSLGGYYNEQFF. Full variable domain (outside the CDR3, taken from reference TRBV9 and TRBJ2-1): DSGVTQTPKHLITATGQRVTLRCSPRSGDLSVYWYQQSLDQGLQFLIQYYNGEERAKGNILERFSAQQFPDLHSELNLSSLELGDSALYFCASSLGGYYNEQFFGPGTRLTVL.

This clone has at least ten counts. The chain links TRBV23-1 to TRBJ1-4; possible D gene TRBD1, 5 bases. TRBV23-1 falls under the ORF class, with uncertain function. V lost 4 bases, J lost 11 bases, and 8 bases lay in between. CDR3 size: 11 residues. CDR3 residues: CASSLWGKLFF. For the CDR3, the DNA is TGCGCCAGCAGTCTATGGGGGAAACTGTTTTTT.

This clone was counted a few times. The rearrangement joins TRBV25-1 to TRBJ1-2; D not resolved. Between the trimmed V and J ends, which lost 4 bases and 7 bases, there was a span of 16 bases. The length of the CDR3 is 14 residues. The germline CDR1 and CDR2 sequences are MGHDK and SYGVNS. DNA for the CDR3: TGTGCCAGCAGTGTACCCGATTGGGAGGGTGGCTACACCTTC. As protein: CASSVPDWEGGYTF.

The V call is TRBV7-8, the J call TRBJ2-3; 7 bases line up with TRBD2. After removal of 4 bases from V and 2 bases from J, the junction contained 12 bases not matched to a gene. The germline CDR1 and CDR2 sequences are SGHVS and FQNEAQ. The CDR3 has 17 residues. The CDR3 sequence: CASSSRKLAINTDTQYF. CDR3 coding DNA: TGTGCCAGCAGCTCCCGAAAACTAGCGATAAACACAGATACGCAGTATTTT.

The rearrangement links TRBV5-6 to TRBJ1-6; 10 nucleotides match TRBD1. V shed 4 bases and J 5 bases; nucleotides not matched to a gene: 6. CDR1 is SGHDT and CDR2 is YYEEEE in the germline V gene. The CDR3 has 16 residues. CDR3 residues: CASSGDRGQDNSPLHF. CDR3 coding DNA: TGTGCCAGCAGCGGGGACAGGGGCCAGGATAATTCACCCCTCCACTTT.

This clone was recorded a few times. The rearrangement joins TRBV19 to TRBJ2-7, with D possibly matching TRBD2 (7 bases). The germline V and J ends were trimmed by 6 bases and 2 bases, with 14 bases remaining between them. The germline V gene encodes CDR1 LNHDA and CDR2 SQIVND (reference sequence). CDR3 size: 14 residues. The CDR3 DNA is TGTGCCAGTAGACAGGGAGGGAACACCTACGAGCAGTACTTC. It yields the protein CASRQGGNTYEQYF. Complete variable domain (other parts from reference TRBV19 and TRBJ2-7): DGGITQSPKYLFRKEGQNVTLSCEQNLNHDAMYWYRQDPGQGLRLIYYSQIVNDFQKGDIAEGYSVSREKKESFPLTVTSAQKNPTAFYLCASRQGGNTYEQYFGPGTRLTVT.

The rearrangement uses TRBV5-4 and TRBJ2-4; 7 bases line up with TRBD1. J lost 5 bases, V lost 4 bases, and 9 bases had no gene match. Germline V gene sequence: CDR1 SGHNT, CDR2 YYREEE (reference sequence). The CDR3 consists of 15 residues. The CDR3 region is CASSEFRQGQNIQYF. The CDR3 coding sequence is TGTGCCAGCAGCGAATTTAGACAGGGACAAAACATTCAGTACTTC.

The gene calls are TRBV4-3 and TRBJ2-3; D not certain. The ends were cut back, 0 bases at V and 2 bases at J, with 9 bases in the middle. The CDR3 loop spans 15 amino acids. Germline V gene data show CDR1 as LGHNA and CDR2 as YSLEER. CDR3 sequence: CASSQDEALTDTQYF. In DNA form, the CDR3 reads TGCGCCAGCAGCCAAGATGAGGCACTCACAGATACGCAGTATTTT.

This clone came up a few times. The chain couples TRBV7-9 to TRBJ1-2; D is perhaps TRBD1 (5 bases). Trimming removed 5 bases at V and 7 bases at J, with 11 bases between. There are 12 residues in the CDR3. CDR1 is SEHNR, CDR2 FQNEAQ, per germline (reference sequence). The CDR3 loop is CASSEGFRGYTF. In DNA form, the CDR3 reads TGTGCCAGCAGCGAGGGGTTTCGTGGCTACACCTTC.

The chain recombines TRBV5-6 with TRBJ2-3, with TRBD1 matching 9 bases. V lost 0 bases and J lost 4; bases outside the gene matches: 12. Germline V gene sequence: CDR1 SGHDT, CDR2 YYEEEE. The CDR3 is 18 amino acids. The CDR3 reads CASSLAPQHTGGPDTQYF. The CDR3 DNA follows: TGTGCCAGCAGCTTGGCCCCCCAACATACAGGGGGCCCAGATACGCAGTATTTT.

The chain employs TRBV7-6 and TRBJ1-3; D ambiguous. The germline CDR1 and CDR2 sequences are SGHVS and FNYEAQ. V lost 2 bases to trimming and J lost 4 bases, with 9 bases between them. The CDR3 loop spans 14 amino acids. The CDR3 here is CASSLSPSGNTIYF. The CDR3 coding sequence is TGTGCCAGCAGCTTATCCCCTTCGGGAAACACCATATATTTT.

The sample holds a few counts of this clone. This rearrangement joins TRBV5-1 to TRBJ1-1, with unresolved D. CDR1 SGHRS and CDR2 YFSETQ come from the germline V gene. V lost 0 bases, J lost 1 base, and 13 bases lay in between. The CDR3 consists of 16 residues. Here the CDR3 reads CASSLGPTGKNTEAFF. For the CDR3, the DNA is TGCGCCAGCAGCTTGGGGCCCACCGGAAAGAACACTGAAGCTTTCTTT.

The CDR3 loop is CASSLDRANEQFF. DNA of the CDR3: TGTGCCAGCAGCTTAGATCGGGCGAACGAGCAGTTCTTC. V is TRBV7-7 and J is TRBJ2-1; D ambiguous. This CDR3 comprises 13 residues. Germline CDR1 reads SSHAT; CDR2 reads FNYEAQ (reference sequence). V shed 1 base and J shed 10 bases, with 11 bases lying between them. The variable domain in full, completed from reference TRBV7-7 and TRBJ2-1, reads GAGVSQSPRYKVTKRGQDVTLRCDPISSHATLYWYQQALGQGPEFLTYFNYEAQPDKSGLPSDRFSAERPEGSISTLTIQRTEQRDSAMYRCASSLDRANEQFFGPGTRLTVL.

The count of this clone is one. The chain employs TRBV29-1 and TRBJ1-2; 7 positions agree with TRBD1. V lost 5 bases to trimming and J lost 8 bases; unmatched junction nucleotides: 8. Germline-derived CDR1 and CDR2 are SQVTM and ANQGSEA. The CDR3 consists of 12 residues. The CDR3 protein is CSVLGQVDGYTF. The CDR3, as DNA: TGCAGCGTTCTCGGACAGGTAGACGGCTACACCTTC.

The CDR3, as DNA: TGCGCCAGCAGCTTGGCAGCAGGGTCTGAAGAGACCCAGTACTTC. Encoded protein: CASSLAAGSEETQYF. The rearrangement joins TRBV5-1 to TRBJ2-5; D is perhaps TRBD1 (5 bases). CDR1 is SGHRS and CDR2 is YFSETQ in the germline V gene. CDR3 length: 15 amino acids. V gave up 0 bases and J gave up 3 bases, with 12 bases separating them.

J is TRBJ1-4 and V is TRBV6-5; D uncertain. This CDR3 has 14 residues. The ends were cut back, 6 bases at V and 0 bases at J, with 8 bases in the middle. Per the germline V gene, CDR1 is MNHEY and CDR2 is SVGAGI. The CDR3 protein is CASRYSSTNEKLFF. The CDR3 DNA follows: TGTGCCAGCAGGTACAGCTCAACTAATGAAAAACTGTTTTTT.

This clone has a handful of counts. The J gene is TRBJ1-2, the V gene TRBV7-2; TRBD1 matches at 9 bases. V gave up 0 bases and J gave up 5 bases; unmatched junction bases: 4. The V gene's germline CDR1 is SGHTA and CDR2 FQGNSA. The CDR3 sequence is 15 residues long. The CDR3 DNA reads TGTGCCAGCAGCTTAGCAGGACAGGGGACTTATGGCTACACCTTC. Translation gives CASSLAGQGTYGYTF.

This clone was observed a handful of times. The V and J genes are TRBV7-2 and TRBJ1-3; 8 bases fit TRBD1. The CDR3 runs to 15 residues. V lost 1 base, J lost 8 bases, and 7 bases stayed unmatched. Looked up from germline, CDR1 is SGHTA and CDR2 is FQGNSA. The CDR3 protein is CASSLGTGRSDTIYF. The DNA for the CDR3 is TGTGCCAGCAGCTTAGGGACAGGGAGGTCAGACACCATATATTTT.

The chain is built from TRBV7-2 and TRBJ1-1; 7 bases are a match to TRBD1. The CDR3 consists of 15 residues. From germline, CDR1 is SGHTA and CDR2 FQGNSA. Losses at the gene ends were 5 bases for V and 4 bases for J; bases not matched to a gene: 10. CDR3: CASSPGGEASTEAFF. The CDR3 DNA sequence: TGTGCCAGCAGCCCAGGGGGGGAAGCATCCACTGAAGCTTTCTTT.

This clone was seen only a few times. The same CDR3 also results from other DNA sequences found in this sample. The chain joins TRBV6-6 to TRBJ2-5, with a possible D match to TRBD2 (5 bases). The CDR3 has 14 residues. Germline V gene data show CDR1 as MNHNY and CDR2 as SVGAGI (reference sequence). Trimming cost V 0 bases and J 1 base, with 6 bases left between them. The CDR3 nucleotides are TGTGCCAGCAGTTACTCAGCGGCCCAAGAGACCCAGTACTTC. It translates to CASSYSAAQETQYF.

This clone was counted a few times. The rearrangement joins TRBV7-2 to TRBJ2-4; D uncertain. Germline CDR1 is SGHTA and CDR2 is FQGNSA. The ends were cut back, 5 bases at V and 5 bases at J, with 10 bases in the middle. This CDR3 contains 13 residues. The CDR3 bases are TGTGCCAGCAGCCCGCGAGACCAAAACATTCAGTACTTC. As protein: CASSPRDQNIQYF.

The rearrangement joins TRBV2 to TRBJ2-1; 13 nucleotides align to TRBD2. This CDR3 is 14 amino acids long. J lost 10 bases, V lost 7 bases, and 7 bases had no gene match. Germline V gene lookup returns CDR1 SNHLY and CDR2 FYNNEI. As DNA, the CDR3 is TGTGCCAGCACTGAGCGGACTAGCGGGGGCGAGCAGTTCTTC. This codes for CASTERTSGGEQFF. The entire variable domain, with the rest obtained from reference TRBV2 and TRBJ2-1, is as follows: EPEVTQTPSHQVTQMGQEVILRCVPISNHLYFYWYRQILGQKVEFLVSFYNNEISEKSEIFDDQFSVERPDGSNFTLKIRSTKLEDSAMYFCASTERTSGGEQFFGPGTRLTVL.

This clone appeared a few times. The V gene is TRBV27, the J gene TRBJ1-5; TRBD1 matches at 7 bases. Per the germline V gene, CDR1 is MNHEY and CDR2 is SMNVEV (reference sequence). The trim removed 6 bases at V and 2 bases at J, leaving 10 bases unmatched. The CDR3 contains 16 residues. In DNA form, the CDR3 reads TGTGCCAGCAGCTCCGGACAGGAATTGGGCAATCAGCCCCAGCATTTT. This gives the protein CASSSGQELGNQPQHF.

The chain recombines TRBV6-5 with TRBJ2-2; 11 nucleotides agree with TRBD1. Germline V lookup: CDR1 MNHEY, CDR2 SVGAGI. Trimming at V came to 5 bases and at J to 6 bases, leaving 5 bases not matched to a gene. This CDR3 has 15 residues. The CDR3 reads CASSAPGQGAGELFF. The CDR3 DNA reads as TGTGCCAGCAGTGCGCCGGGACAGGGGGCCGGGGAGCTGTTTTTT.